The present T cell receptor beta chain was sequenced within a study of blood T cell repertoires in COVID-19. The method was immunoSEQ multiplex PCR; TCRdb's version includes in-frame clones alone and lacks a portion of them. The sample includes around 150,000 clones, 75% to 90% seen only once; the top ten take approximately 3%. Trimming took 4 bases from V and 1 from J, leaving 10 bases between them. Germline CDR1 WSHSY, CDR2 SAAADI. The CDR3 has 14 amino acids. The rearrangement joins TRBV10-2 to TRBJ1-1, with a tentative D call TRBD1 (6 bases). The clonotype comes from a woman aged 60-75 years with active COVID-19. Source material: peripheral blood. CDR3: CASSGTATNTEAFF. The DNA of the CDR3 is TGCGCCAGCAGTGGGACAGCCACGAACACTGAAGCTTTCTTT.